This TCR beta chain derives from a study of OX40 agonist ivuxolimab in advanced cancers. The overall study: The study gave patients intravenous ivuxolimab at 0.01 to 10 mg/kg every 2 weeks. Three patients had partial responses: one hepatocellular carcinoma, two cutaneous melanoma. Study conclusions and caveats: With doses of 0.1 to 3.0 mg/kg, CD4+ and CD8+ blood T cells had undergone clonal expansion by week 6. Averaged across samples, CD8+ T cells carried more expanded clones than CD4+ did.

Turning to this clone: As yet, its antigen is unknown.

Produced via immunoSEQ multiplex PCR; TCRdb's table is partial and in-frame only. This table has about 95,000 clones, 89% appearing once. The germline CDR1 and CDR2 sequences are SGHDT and YYEEEE. V lost 2 bases and J lost 8; bases outside the gene matches: 11. The CDR3 is made up of 16 amino acids. The sequencing used CD4+ or CD8+ T cells sorted from blood, collected in a trial of the OX40 agonist ivuxolimab. This TCR was recovered from an adult with an advanced solid tumor such as melanoma, head and neck, liver or kidney cancer. J is TRBJ2-1 and V is TRBV5-6; 9 bases are shared with TRBD1. This CDR3 is CASSFTIRDRVHEQFF. CDR3 DNA sequence: TGTGCCAGCAGCTTTACGATCCGGGACAGGGTCCATGAGCAGTTCTTC.